This T cell receptor (beta chain) stems from a study of blood T cell repertoires in COVID-19. Overall study context: Both acute and convalescent COVID-19 samples were obtained from the United States, Italy and Spain. Nucleic acid was either cDNA or gDNA, and it came from T cells, B-cell-depleted T cells, or PBMCs.

Original processing methods: Counts of nucleated cells, estimated from reference gene primer amplification, were obtained. Clones were sequenced by immunoSEQ multiplex PCR, and TCRdb holds only the in-frame ones, with some missing. V and J calls and clone size come straight from that table; D and trimming were deduced from the DNA. The repertoire holds fewer than 300,000 clones, with approximately 90% as singletons. The CDR3 has 14 amino acids. V lost 2 bases to trimming and J lost 3 bases, with 8 bases between them. Germline lookup yields CDR1 SGDLS and CDR2 YYNGEE. About this clone: At the DNA level, this CDR3 is encoded by other sequences in the same sample as well.

The chain carries TRBV9 and TRBJ1-4; D gene ambiguous. Source material: peripheral blood. The sequence was collected from a middle-aged man with COVID-19, enrolled during active disease. CDR3 nucleotide sequence: TGTGCCAGCAGCGTTAAAGGAGCTAATGAAAAACTGTTTTTT. Its protein product is CASSVKGANEKLFF.